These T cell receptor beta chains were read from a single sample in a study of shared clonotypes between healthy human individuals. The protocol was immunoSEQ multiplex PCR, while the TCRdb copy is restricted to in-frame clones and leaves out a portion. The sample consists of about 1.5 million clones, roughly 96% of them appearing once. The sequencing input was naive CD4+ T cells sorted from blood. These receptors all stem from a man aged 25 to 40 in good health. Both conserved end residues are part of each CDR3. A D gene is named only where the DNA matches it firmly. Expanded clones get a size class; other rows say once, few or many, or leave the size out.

cdr3_nt: TGTGCCAGCAGCTCCGGGACAGGGGGTCGATGGGGCTACACCTTC
cdr3_aa: CASSSGTGGRWGYTF
j_call: TRBJ1-2
v_call: TRBV7-9
d_call: TRBD1
clone_size: .

cdr3_nt: TGTGCCACCAGCAGAGATCCGCCGGACAGCTCGAACACCGGGGAGCTGTTTTTT
cdr3_aa: CATSRDPPDSSNTGELFF
j_call: TRBJ2-2
v_call: TRBV15
d_call: .
clone_size: .

cdr3_nt: TGTGCCATCAGTGAGCCCCTTGGAGGGGCCGTAAACACCGGGGAGCTGTTTTTT
cdr3_aa: CAISEPLGGAVNTGELFF
j_call: TRBJ2-2
v_call: TRBV10-3
d_call: .
clone_size: .

cdr3_nt: TGCGCCAGCAGCGGGAGGGCAGGGGTGCACGAGCAGTACTTC
cdr3_aa: CASSGRAGVHEQYF
j_call: TRBJ2-7
v_call: TRBV5-1
d_call: .
clone_size: once

cdr3_nt: TGTGCCAGCAGCCGGGACAGCACAATCTATGGCTACACCTTC
cdr3_aa: CASSRDSTIYGYTF
j_call: TRBJ1-2
v_call: TRBV6-1
d_call: TRBD1
clone_size: .

cdr3_nt: TGTGCCAGCAGCGTAGGTGGGCACAATGAGCAGTTCTTC
cdr3_aa: CASSVGGHNEQFF
j_call: TRBJ2-1
v_call: TRBV9
d_call: .
clone_size: .

cdr3_nt: TGTGCCAGTAGTACACGGGTTCGGGAGACCCAGTACTTC
cdr3_aa: CASSTRVRETQYF
j_call: TRBJ2-5
v_call: TRBV19
d_call: .
clone_size: .

cdr3_nt: TGCGCCAGCAGTGAGTCCCGGGGTTATAATGAAAAACTGTTTTTT
cdr3_aa: CASSESRGYNEKLFF
j_call: TRBJ1-4
v_call: TRBV10-1
d_call: .
clone_size: .

cdr3_nt: TGTGCCAGCAGCTTAGGCCAAAACTACGAGCAGTACTTC
cdr3_aa: CASSLGQNYEQYF
j_call: TRBJ2-7
v_call: TRBV11-1
d_call: .
clone_size: once

cdr3_nt: TGTGCCAGCAGCTTAGGATATCATCAGCCCCAGCATTTT
cdr3_aa: CASSLGYHQPQHF
j_call: TRBJ1-5
v_call: TRBV7-2
d_call: .
clone_size: .

cdr3_nt: TGTGCCAGCAGCTTTACCGGGACAGGGGGTTCCGAGCAGTACTTC
cdr3_aa: CASSFTGTGGSEQYF
j_call: TRBJ2-7
v_call: TRBV6-5
d_call: TRBD1
clone_size: .

cdr3_nt: TGTGCCAGCAGCTCCCGAACGGACGGGTACGAGCAGTACTTC
cdr3_aa: CASSSRTDGYEQYF
j_call: TRBJ2-7
v_call: TRBV7-3
d_call: .
clone_size: .

cdr3_nt: TGTGCCAGCAGCCGAGACTACAATGAGCAGTTCTTC
cdr3_aa: CASSRDYNEQFF
j_call: TRBJ2-1
v_call: TRBV9
d_call: .
clone_size: .

cdr3_nt: TGTGCCAGCAGCTTAGGGAGCGGGAGCGATGAGCAGTTCTTC
cdr3_aa: CASSLGSGSDEQFF
j_call: TRBJ2-1
v_call: TRBV11-3
d_call: TRBD2
clone_size: .

cdr3_nt: TGTGCCAGCAGTTGGCCCCGGAGGGGCACAGATACGCAGTATTTT
cdr3_aa: CASSWPRRGTDTQYF
j_call: TRBJ2-3
v_call: TRBV28
d_call: .
clone_size: .

cdr3_nt: TGTGCCAGCAGTTCCGGGACTAAGGTTCAGTATTTT
cdr3_aa: CASSSGTKVQYF
j_call: TRBJ2-3
v_call: TRBV28
d_call: TRBD2
clone_size: .

cdr3_nt: TGCGCCAGCAGTACGGGACAGGTGGGCTTCGTGCAGTACTTC
cdr3_aa: CASSTGQVGFVQYF
j_call: TRBJ2-7
v_call: TRBV5-1
d_call: TRBD1
clone_size: .

cdr3_nt: TGTGCCAGCTCACAGCTCCCGGACAGGGGGGGTTATAGCAATCAGCCCCAGCATTTT
cdr3_aa: CASSQLPDRGGYSNQPQHF
j_call: TRBJ1-5
v_call: TRBV18
d_call: TRBD1
clone_size: .

cdr3_nt: TGTGCCAGCAGCGTATATACTAGCGTGGGCAATGAGCAGTTCTTC
cdr3_aa: CASSVYTSVGNEQFF
j_call: TRBJ2-1
v_call: TRBV9
d_call: TRBD2
clone_size: .

cdr3_nt: TGTGCCAGCAGCTTAAAGTCTAGCGGGACCCTCAATGAGCAGTTCTTC
cdr3_aa: CASSLKSSGTLNEQFF
j_call: TRBJ2-1
v_call: TRBV11-3
d_call: TRBD2
clone_size: .

cdr3_nt: TGTGCCAGCAGCCCCCCGGGGACAAAAGTCTACGAGCAGTACTTC
cdr3_aa: CASSPPGTKVYEQYF
j_call: TRBJ2-7
v_call: TRBV6-6
d_call: .
clone_size: once

cdr3_nt: TGTGCCAGCAGTGAACCAGGGGGCCGCTCTGGAAACACCATATATTTT
cdr3_aa: CASSEPGGRSGNTIYF
j_call: TRBJ1-3
v_call: TRBV6-1
d_call: TRBD1
clone_size: .

cdr3_nt: TGTGCCAGCAGTGAGGGGGGACAACTGGGTCAGCCCCAGCATTTT
cdr3_aa: CASSEGGQLGQPQHF
j_call: TRBJ1-5
v_call: TRBV25-1
d_call: .
clone_size: .

cdr3_nt: TGTGCCAGCAGCCCCAGACTAGCGGGAGGTCTTGGATACGAGCAGTACTTC
cdr3_aa: CASSPRLAGGLGYEQYF
j_call: TRBJ2-7
v_call: TRBV7-2
d_call: TRBD2
clone_size: .

cdr3_nt: TGCGCCAGCAGCTTGGGGCAAGGTACCCTCCCAACTAATGAAAAACTGTTTTTT
cdr3_aa: CASSLGQGTLPTNEKLFF
j_call: TRBJ1-4
v_call: TRBV5-1
d_call: .
clone_size: .

cdr3_nt: TGTGCCAGCAGTTTGTTGCGCAGGCTCGGGGGGGAGCAGTACTTC
cdr3_aa: CASSLLRRLGGEQYF
j_call: TRBJ2-7
v_call: TRBV28
d_call: TRBD2
clone_size: .

cdr3_nt: TGTGCCAGCAGCTTGAGGGGCTCGAGCTCTGGAAACACCATATATTTT
cdr3_aa: CASSLRGSSSGNTIYF
j_call: TRBJ1-3
v_call: TRBV7-9
d_call: .
clone_size: .

cdr3_nt: TGTGCCAGCAGTTCGGACAGGTTAAGGGCTGGAAACACCATATATTTT
cdr3_aa: CASSSDRLRAGNTIYF
j_call: TRBJ1-3
v_call: TRBV27
d_call: TRBD1
clone_size: .

cdr3_nt: TGTGCCAGCTCGGGCATACCATCTGAAGCTTTCTTT
cdr3_aa: CASSGIPSEAFF
j_call: TRBJ1-1
v_call: TRBV5-4
d_call: .
clone_size: once

cdr3_nt: TGTGCCAGCAGTTTAGCGGGACGGAGAGAGCAGTACTTC
cdr3_aa: CASSLAGRREQYF
j_call: TRBJ2-7
v_call: TRBV6-5
d_call: TRBD2
clone_size: .

cdr3_nt: TGTGCCAGCAGTTGGGACAACTTACGCACAGATACGCAGTATTTT
cdr3_aa: CASSWDNLRTDTQYF
j_call: TRBJ2-3
v_call: TRBV28
d_call: .
clone_size: .

cdr3_nt: TGTGCCAGTACCATTAGCCGAGGGGGCGAGCAGTACTTC
cdr3_aa: CASTISRGGEQYF
j_call: TRBJ2-7
v_call: TRBV19
d_call: .
clone_size: .

cdr3_nt: TGTGCCAGCAGCCTCACGGCAGGGTCGAATCAGCCCCAGCATTTT
cdr3_aa: CASSLTAGSNQPQHF
j_call: TRBJ1-5
v_call: TRBV7-9
d_call: .
clone_size: .

cdr3_nt: TGTGCCAGCAGCAAATGGGGATTAGCGGGGGACTACAATGAGCAGTTCTTC
cdr3_aa: CASSKWGLAGDYNEQFF
j_call: TRBJ2-1
v_call: TRBV27
d_call: TRBD2
clone_size: .

cdr3_nt: TGTGCCAGCAGCTTCCCGGGGATCACAGATACGCAGTATTTT
cdr3_aa: CASSFPGITDTQYF
j_call: TRBJ2-3
v_call: TRBV11-2
d_call: .
clone_size: .

cdr3_nt: TGTGCCAGCAGCCCGATTAGTTTCACAGATACGCAGTATTTT
cdr3_aa: CASSPISFTDTQYF
j_call: TRBJ2-3
v_call: TRBV14
d_call: .
clone_size: .

cdr3_nt: TGCGCCAGCAGCCAAGGTGGGGGCTCTGGGGCCAACGTCCTGACTTTC
cdr3_aa: CASSQGGGSGANVLTF
j_call: TRBJ2-6
v_call: TRBV4-3
d_call: .
clone_size: .

cdr3_nt: TGTGCCAGCAGCTTACAAACACGAAGAGCTTTCTTT
cdr3_aa: CASSLQTRRAFF
j_call: TRBJ1-1
v_call: TRBV11-2
d_call: .
clone_size: .

cdr3_nt: TGTGCCAGCAGTTACTCGAGGGACAGGGGGTACGAGCAGTACTTC
cdr3_aa: CASSYSRDRGYEQYF
j_call: TRBJ2-7
v_call: TRBV6-5
d_call: TRBD1
clone_size: .

cdr3_nt: TGCAGCGTTTCTGGTCCTGGAAACACCATATATTTT
cdr3_aa: CSVSGPGNTIYF
j_call: TRBJ1-3
v_call: TRBV29-1
d_call: .
clone_size: .

cdr3_nt: TGTGCCAGCAGCTTAGGTCCGGGGAGGTTGGATACGCAGTATTTT
cdr3_aa: CASSLGPGRLDTQYF
j_call: TRBJ2-3
v_call: TRBV7-9
d_call: .
clone_size: once

cdr3_nt: TGTGCCAGCAGTGAACCCAGGACATTAGCCAAAAACATTCAGTACTTC
cdr3_aa: CASSEPRTLAKNIQYF
j_call: TRBJ2-4
v_call: TRBV6-1
d_call: .
clone_size: .

cdr3_nt: TGTGCCAGCACCACGGGACTGACCAACAATGAGCAGTTCTTC
cdr3_aa: CASTTGLTNNEQFF
j_call: TRBJ2-1
v_call: TRBV7-2
d_call: .
clone_size: few